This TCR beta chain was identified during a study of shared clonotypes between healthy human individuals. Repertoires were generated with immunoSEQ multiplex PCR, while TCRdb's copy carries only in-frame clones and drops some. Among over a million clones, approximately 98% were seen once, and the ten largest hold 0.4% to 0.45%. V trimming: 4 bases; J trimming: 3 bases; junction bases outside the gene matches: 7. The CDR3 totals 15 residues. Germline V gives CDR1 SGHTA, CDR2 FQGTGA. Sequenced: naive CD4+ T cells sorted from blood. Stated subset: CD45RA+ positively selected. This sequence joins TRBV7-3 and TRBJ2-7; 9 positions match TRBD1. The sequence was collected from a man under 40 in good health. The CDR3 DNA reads TGTGCCAGCAGCTGGACCGGGACAGGGTTCTACGAGCAGTACTTC. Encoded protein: CASSWTGTGFYEQYF.